Listed below are T cell receptor beta chains from one sample, sequenced in a study of T cells in localized non-small cell lung cancer. This table comes from immunoSEQ multiplex PCR, and its TCRdb copy is limited to in-frame clones, with some not included. Of about 77,000 clones in the sample, around 89% were seen once. The specimen comprised peripheral blood, sampled before any cancer treatment. These receptor sequences come from a woman aged 35-70 years with stage I squamous cell lung carcinoma. Both conserved end residues are part of each CDR3. The order of the fields is D gene, V gene, J gene, clone size, CDR3 protein, CDR3 DNA. D genes are given only for firm matches. The size entry is marked missing in some rows and otherwise reads once, few, many or a size class.

>.|TRBV19|TRBJ1-5|.
CASSSLRDGNQPQHF
TGTGCCAGTAGCTCCCTCCGGGACGGAAATCAGCCCCAGCATTTT
>.|TRBV6-5|TRBJ2-3|once
CASRLGLGTDTQYF
TGTGCCAGCAGACTTGGGCTCGGCACAGATACGCAGTATTTT
>TRBD2|TRBV15|TRBJ2-5|few
CATSRDPLAKETQYF
TGTGCCACCAGCAGAGATCCACTAGCGAAGGAGACCCAGTACTTC
>.|TRBV15|TRBJ1-3|.
CATSDSGAGNTIYF
TGTGCCACCAGCGACTCGGGTGCGGGAAACACCATATATTTT
>.|TRBV29-1|TRBJ1-4|few
CSVAEGNEKLFF
TGCAGCGTTGCCGAGGGGAATGAAAAACTGTTTTTT
>.|TRBV21-1|TRBJ1-2|.
CASSKGAAANYGYTF
TGTGCCAGCAGCAAAGGAGCAGCAGCTAACTATGGCTACACCTTC
>TRBD1|TRBV4-1|TRBJ2-1|.
CASSQGDRGLNEQFF
TGCGCCAGCAGCCAAGGGGACAGGGGCCTGAATGAGCAGTTCTTC
>TRBD2|TRBV7-2|TRBJ2-1|.
CASSPTSVRNEQFF
TGTGCCAGCAGCCCGACTAGCGTCCGCAATGAGCAGTTCTTC
>.|TRBV5-4|TRBJ2-7|.
CASSFAGGSEQYF
TGTGCCAGCAGCTTCGCAGGGGGGAGCGAGCAGTACTTC
>TRBD1|TRBV29-1|TRBJ2-1|.
CSVGYGQGWNNEQFF
TGCAGCGTTGGTTACGGACAGGGATGGAACAATGAGCAGTTCTTC
>.|TRBV10-2|TRBJ1-1|.
CASRVTNTEAFF
TGCGCCAGCAGGGTAACGAACACTGAAGCTTTCTTT
>.|TRBV5-1|TRBJ2-2|.
CASTLQVGAVGGELFF
TGCGCCAGCACCCTACAGGTCGGTGCGGTTGGCGGGGAGCTGTTTTTT
>.|TRBV7-6|TRBJ2-7|.
CASSLAGDSTYEQYF
TGTGCCAGCAGCTTAGCGGGTGACAGCACCTACGAGCAGTACTTC
>TRBD1|TRBV10-1|TRBJ2-3|.
CASSPGQGGSDTQYF
TGCGCCAGCAGCCCGGGACAGGGCGGTTCAGATACGCAGTATTTT
>TRBD1|TRBV15|TRBJ2-7|.
CATSRPWAGTGAHEQYF
TGTGCCACCAGCAGACCATGGGCCGGGACAGGGGCCCACGAGCAGTACTTC
>.|TRBV29-1|TRBJ1-2|.
CSVEGARRGYTF
TGCAGCGTTGAAGGGGCCCGGCGAGGCTACACCTTC
>.|TRBV15|TRBJ1-6|.
CATSSVSGVAPLHF
TGTGCCACCAGCAGCGTATCAGGGGTGGCACCCCTCCACTTT
>.|TRBV6-5|TRBJ1-1|.
CASSPPSHTEAFF
TGTGCCAGCAGTCCCCCCAGTCACACTGAAGCTTTCTTT
>.|TRBV5-4|TRBJ2-3|.
CASSPQTHTDTQYF
TGTGCCAGCAGCCCCCAGACCCACACAGATACGCAGTATTTT
>TRBD1|TRBV7-3|TRBJ1-1|.
CASSLNIGQGTEAFF
TGTGCCAGCAGCTTAAACATCGGACAGGGGACTGAAGCTTTCTTT
>.|TRBV30|TRBJ2-2|.
CAWSPGIPPAGELFF
TGTGCCTGGAGCCCGGGTATTCCTCCTGCCGGGGAGCTGTTTTTT
>TRBD1|TRBV27|TRBJ1-1|.
CASSLRQGATEAFF
TGTGCCAGCAGTCTCCGACAGGGGGCGACTGAAGCTTTCTTT
>.|TRBV27|TRBJ1-2|.
CASSLEGGYGYTF
TGTGCCAGCAGTTTAGAGGGGGGATATGGCTACACCTTC
>TRBD1|TRBV27|TRBJ1-1|.
CASSFQQGATEAFF
TGTGCCAGCAGTTTCCAACAGGGGGCCACTGAAGCTTTCTTT
>TRBD1|TRBV6-4|TRBJ1-6|.
CASRPKTGVDSPLHF
TGTGCCAGCCGCCCCAAGACAGGGGTGGATTCACCCCTCCACTTT
>.|TRBV9|TRBJ1-6|.
CASSVAQGWNSPLHF
TGTGCCAGCAGCGTAGCTCAGGGGTGGAATTCACCCCTCCACTTT
>TRBD1|TRBV11-1|TRBJ1-1|.
CASSLQGAFNEAFF
TGTGCCAGCAGCTTACAGGGGGCGTTCAATGAAGCTTTCTTT
>TRBD1|TRBV12-5|TRBJ2-1|.
CASGLSDRGWYNEQFF
TGTGCTAGTGGTTTATCCGACAGGGGGTGGTACAATGAGCAGTTCTTC
>TRBD2|TRBV6-1|TRBJ2-1|.
CASSSGLAGDNEQFF
TGTGCCAGCAGCTCAGGACTAGCGGGGGACAATGAGCAGTTCTTC